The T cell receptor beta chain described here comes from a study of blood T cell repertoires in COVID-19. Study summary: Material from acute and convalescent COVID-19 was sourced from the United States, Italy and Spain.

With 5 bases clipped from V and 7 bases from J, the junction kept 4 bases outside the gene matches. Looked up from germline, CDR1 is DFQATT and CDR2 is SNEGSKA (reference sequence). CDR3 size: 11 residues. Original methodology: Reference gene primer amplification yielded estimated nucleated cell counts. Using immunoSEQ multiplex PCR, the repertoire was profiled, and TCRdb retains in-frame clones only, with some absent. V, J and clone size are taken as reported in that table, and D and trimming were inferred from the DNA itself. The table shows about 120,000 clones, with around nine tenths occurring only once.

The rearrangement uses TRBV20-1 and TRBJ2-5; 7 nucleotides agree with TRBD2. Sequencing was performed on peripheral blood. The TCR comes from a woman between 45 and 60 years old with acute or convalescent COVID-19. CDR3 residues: CSAGTMGTQYF. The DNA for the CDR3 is TGCAGTGCTGGGACTATGGGGACCCAGTACTTC.